Following are 30 T cell receptor beta chains from one sample sequenced in a study of T-cell memory formation after mild COVID-19. MiXCR was run by TCRdb on the 5' RACE reads, yielding one entry per CDR3 protein. The table records fewer than 350,000 distinct CDR3 sequences, about 16% of them present only once. The sample taken for sequencing was PBMCs or a T cell subset sorted from them (not recorded which). All receptors derive from a man aged 18 to 29 who had mild COVID-19 (a few samples of this study predate the infection). Cell type and time point are not known.

This clonotype turned up a few times. This chain connects TRBV19 to TRBJ1-1; D not certain. Germline-derived CDR1 and CDR2 are LNHDA and SQIVND (reference sequence). Trimming cost V 3 bases and J 1 base, with 6 bases left between them. The CDR3 length is 13 residues. The CDR3 is CASSMYENTEAFF. The DNA of the CDR3 is TGTGCCAGTAGTATGTACGAGAACACTGAAGCTTTCTTT.

This clonotype showed up just a few times. The chain is built from TRBV7-6 and TRBJ1-2; weak D call: TRBD1 (6 bases). The CDR3 length is 14 residues. With 0 bases removed from V and 6 bases from J, the gap between germline ends came to 11 bases. From germline, CDR1 is SGHVS and CDR2 FNYEAQ. The CDR3 bases are TGTGCCAGCAGCTTAGCAGCACAGGGAGATGGCTACACCTTC. Amino acids: CASSLAAQGDGYTF.

The rearrangement joins TRBV24-1 to TRBJ2-2; 8 bases map to TRBD1. The CDR3 covers 15 residues. CDR1 is KGHDR, CDR2 SFDVKD, per germline. V lost 3 bases to trimming and J lost 6 bases; unmatched junction nucleotides: 5. CDR3 protein: CATSDPTQGAGELFF. CDR3 in DNA: TGTGCCACCAGTGATCCTACACAGGGGGCCGGGGAGCTGTTTTTT.

The sample holds many counts of this clonotype. The genes are TRBV7-3 and TRBJ2-1, with TRBD2 matching 11 bases. V shed 4 bases and J 9 bases; nucleotides not matched to a gene: 8. CDR1 SGHTA and CDR2 FQGTGA come from the germline V gene. The CDR3 covers 15 residues. The CDR3 spells CASSSLAGGPAEQFF. CDR3 DNA: TGTGCCAGCAGCTCTTTAGCGGGGGGGCCCGCTGAGCAGTTCTTC.

This clonotype was detected only a few times. The chain is built from TRBV6-6 and TRBJ1-1, with TRBD1 as a possible D gene (6 bases). Per germline, CDR1 MNHNY and CDR2 SVGAGI (reference sequence). Trimming took 3 bases from V and 5 from J, leaving 13 bases between them. CDR3 length: 14 residues. CDR3 loop: CASSYGGLGTEAFF. The DNA of the CDR3 is TGTGCCAGCAGTTATGGGGGGCTTGGAACTGAAGCTTTCTTT.

This clonotype was counted a few times. The chain uses TRBV10-3 and TRBJ2-1, with 15 bases lining up with TRBD2. Germline lookup yields CDR1 ENHRY and CDR2 SYGVKD. This CDR3 contains 19 residues. V lost 6 bases, J lost 7 bases, and 16 bases stayed unmatched. Here the CDR3 DNA reads TGTGCCATCAGAACGTCCGGGACTAGCGGGGGGCCACGACAGAATGAGCAGTTCTTC. This codes for CAIRTSGTSGGPRQNEQFF.

The J gene is TRBJ1-4, the V gene TRBV6-1; TRBD1 matches at 8 bases. The germline CDR1 and CDR2 sequences are MNHNS and SASEGT. This CDR3 is built from 15 residues. V gave up 6 bases and J gave up 8 bases; unmatched junction bases: 11. CDR3 amino acids: CASRNGQGDREKLFF. The CDR3 nucleotides are TGTGCCAGCAGAAACGGACAGGGCGATAGGGAAAAACTGTTTTTT.

This clonotype came up a few times. This chain links TRBV9 with TRBJ1-2; 7 nucleotides agree with TRBD1. Germline loops: CDR1 SGDLS, CDR2 YYNGEE. The ends lost 3 bases at V and 4 bases at J; junction bases unmatched: 6. This CDR3 is 14 amino acids long. This CDR3 is CASSARGSGYGYTF. The DNA of the CDR3 is TGTGCCAGCAGCGCCAGGGGGTCTGGCTATGGCTACACCTTC.

This clonotype was seen a few times. The chain uses TRBV9 and TRBJ1-2; TRBD1 matches at 9 bases. The CDR3 length is 15 residues. After removal of 1 base from V and 6 bases from J, the junction contained 7 bases not matched to a gene. CDR1 is SGDLS and CDR2 is YYNGEE in the germline V gene. CDR3 region: CASSVTQGARDGYTF. The CDR3 nucleotides are TGTGCCAGCAGCGTAACACAGGGGGCGCGGGATGGCTACACCTTC.

V and J are TRBV7-8 and TRBJ2-7, with 10 bases lining up with TRBD1. With 5 bases clipped from V and 3 bases from J, the junction kept 4 bases outside the gene matches. The CDR3 loop spans 14 amino acids. Germline values: CDR1 SGHVS, CDR2 FQNEAQ. The CDR3 DNA follows: TGTGCCAGCAGCCGGGGGGACAGGGGCTACGAGCAGTACGTC. Translated, it gives CASSRGDRGYEQYV.

This clonotype was seen only a few times. The chain employs TRBV27 and TRBJ2-5; a possible D gene is TRBD2 (6 bases). Trimming cost V 2 bases and J 1 base, with 14 bases left between them. Germline V gene sequence: CDR1 MNHEY, CDR2 SMNVEV (reference sequence). This CDR3 is 16 amino acids long. The CDR3 coding sequence is TGTGCCAGCAGTTTAGGGCTGCGGGGTATCCAAGAGACCCAGTACTTC. Protein: CASSLGLRGIQETQYF.

The gene calls are TRBV6-6 and TRBJ1-1; D is ambiguous. V lost 6 bases to trimming and J lost 0 bases, with 11 bases between them. CDR3 length equals 14 residues. CDR1 MNHNY and CDR2 SVGAGI come from the germline V gene (reference sequence). The CDR3 DNA sequence: TGTGCCAGCAGGCCCGGGAGTATGAACACTGAAGCTTTCTTT. Encoded protein: CASRPGSMNTEAFF.

In this sample, this clonotype turned up many times. This chain links TRBV7-6 with TRBJ2-1; D is tentatively TRBD1 or TRBD2 (6 bases each). Trimming took 5 bases from V and 1 from J, leaving 12 bases between them. The germline gives CDR1 SGHVS, CDR2 FNYEAQ. The length of the CDR3 is 15 residues. The CDR3 bases are TGTGCCAGCAGCCCAGGAGGGGGGTCCTACAATGAGCAGTTCTTC. It encodes CASSPGGGSYNEQFF. The full variable domain, rest sourced from reference TRBV7-6 and TRBJ2-1, is GAGVSQSPRYKVTKRGQDVALRCDPISGHVSLYWYRQALGQGPEFLTYFNYEAQQDKSGLPNDRFSAERPEGSISTLTIQRTEQRDSAMYRCASSPGGGSYNEQFFGPGTRLTVL.

This clonotype has a count of ten or more. The V gene is TRBV29-1, the J gene TRBJ2-5; TRBD1 matches at 12 bases. The ends lost 7 bases at V and 5 bases at J; junction bases unmatched: 11. Germline assignment: CDR1 SQVTM and CDR2 ANQGSEA. The CDR3 spans 15 residues. The CDR3 coding sequence is TGCAGCGCGGTGGGACAGGGGGCGCTCTCTGAGACCCAGTACTTC. This gives the protein CSAVGQGALSETQYF.

This clonotype was found a few times. This CDR3 reads CASTHGGARSYNEQFF. The CDR3 DNA sequence: TGTGCCAGCACTCACGGGGGGGCCCGCTCCTACAATGAGCAGTTCTTC. The genes are TRBV6-5 and TRBJ2-1; 8 bases map to TRBD2. The CDR3 length is 16 residues. The germline CDR1 and CDR2 sequences are MNHEY and SVGAGI. Trimming at V came to 7 bases and at J to 0 bases, leaving 8 bases not matched to a gene.

The chain couples TRBV5-1 to TRBJ2-7; 9 bases map to TRBD1. Germline V CDR1 and CDR2: SGHRS, YFSETQ. The CDR3 has 14 residues. Germline trimming cut 2 bases from V and 2 bases from J; bases unmatched to any gene: 2. CDR3 residues: CASSFGDRAYEQYF. The CDR3 DNA follows: TGCGCCAGCAGCTTTGGGGACAGGGCCTACGAGCAGTACTTC.

This clonotype has more than one count but fewer than ten. V usage is TRBV4-3 and J usage is TRBJ2-2, with D perhaps matching TRBD1 (7 bases). The V gene lost 0 bases and the J gene lost 6 bases, with 20 bases spanning the gap. The germline CDR1 and CDR2 sequences are LGHNA and YSLEER. This CDR3 is built from 18 residues. The CDR3 region has the DNA TGCGCCAGCAGCCAAGATTATTTCCCAGGGGGGTCGTCCGGGGAGCTGTTTTTT. It codes for CASSQDYFPGGSSGELFF.

This chain uses TRBV7-2 with TRBJ2-2; possible D gene TRBD2, 5 bases. Germline V lookup: CDR1 SGHTA, CDR2 FQGNSA. The CDR3 has 16 residues. Between the trimmed V and J ends, which lost 3 bases and 1 base, there was a span of 12 bases. The DNA for the CDR3 is TGTGCCAGCAGCTTCCTCCCAGCGGTGAACACCGGGGAGCTGTTTTTT. It encodes CASSFLPAVNTGELFF.

This rearrangement joins TRBV7-2 to TRBJ2-7; unclear D gene. The germline CDR1 and CDR2 sequences are SGHTA and FQGNSA. Trimming removed 3 bases from V and 3 bases from J, with 6 bases in between. This CDR3 comprises 12 residues. The CDR3 DNA reads as TGTGCCAGCAGCTTTGCCAACTACGAGCAGTACTTC. This translates into CASSFANYEQYF.

The chain has TRBV4-3 and TRBJ2-7, with a possible D match to TRBD2 (5 bases). The CDR3 runs to 13 residues. Trimming stripped 0 bases from V and 9 bases from J, with 12 bases between. Germline V gives CDR1 LGHNA, CDR2 YSLEER. The CDR3, as DNA: TGCGCCAGCAGCCAAGATCGGACTTTTGTGCAGTACTTC. It encodes CASSQDRTFVQYF.

This clonotype was detected ten times or more. V and J are TRBV28 and TRBJ1-6; 8 bases fit TRBD1. V gave up 6 bases and J gave up 0 bases; unmatched junction bases: 10. Germline V gene lookup returns CDR1 MDHEN and CDR2 SYDVKM. The CDR3 spans 18 residues. The CDR3 coding sequence is TGTGCCAGCAGCCCCTACGACAGGGGCTACTCCTATAATTCACCCCTCCACTTT. It encodes CASSPYDRGYSYNSPLHF. Full variable domain (rest looked up from reference TRBV28 and TRBJ1-6): DVKVTQSSRYLVKRTGEKVFLECVQDMDHENMFWYRQDPGLGLRLIYFSYDVKMKEKGDIPEGYSVSREKKERFSLILESASTNQTSMYLCASSPYDRGYSYNSPLHFGNGTRLTVT.

This clonotype was observed a few times. V is TRBV6-2 or TRBV6-3 and J is TRBJ2-2; TRBD1 matches 7 bases. The germline V gene encodes CDR1 MNHEY and CDR2 SVGEGT. CDR3 length: 18 amino acids. The ends lost 5 bases at V and 5 bases at J; junction bases unmatched: 17. The CDR3 sequence is CASSPYAKGTAVTGELFF. CDR3 DNA sequence: TGTGCCAGCAGTCCTTACGCGAAGGGGACAGCGGTAACCGGGGAGCTGTTTTTT.

This sequence joins TRBV5-1 and TRBJ2-1; TRBD2 matches 8 bases. In germline, CDR1 is SGHRS, CDR2 YFSETQ. The CDR3 covers 16 residues. V lost 4 bases and J lost 3; bases outside the gene matches: 9. The CDR3, as DNA: TGCGCCAGCAGCCTGGCCGGGAGGGGGGACTACAATGAGCAGTTCTTC. It is translated as CASSLAGRGDYNEQFF. The full variable domain, completed using reference TRBV5-1 and TRBJ2-1, is KAGVTQTPRYLIKTRGQQVTLSCSPISGHRSVSWYQQTPGQGLQFLFEYFSETQRNKGNFPGRFSGRQFSNSRSEMNVSTLELGDSALYLCASSLAGRGDYNEQFFGPGTRLTVL.

This chain uses TRBV28 with TRBJ2-7, with unresolved D. V dropped 3 bases and J dropped 0 bases, with 9 bases sitting between them. This CDR3 comprises 14 residues. Germline V gene data show CDR1 as MDHEN and CDR2 as SYDVKM. CDR3 bases: TGTGCCAGCAGTTTCGGGCGCGACTCCTACGAGCAGTACGTC. Translating it yields CASSFGRDSYEQYV.

This clonotype was recorded a few times. V gene TRBV7-9 combines with J gene TRBJ2-2; TRBD1 matches at 9 bases. CDR3 size: 16 residues. The germline V gene has CDR1 SEHNR and CDR2 FQNEAQ (reference sequence). V dropped 4 bases and J dropped 4; count of bases not matched to a gene: 7. The CDR3 bases are TGTGCCAGCAGCTCCGGACAGGGGATCCGCACCGGGGAGCTGTTTTTT. Its protein is CASSSGQGIRTGELFF.

This clonotype has only a few counts. The chain recombines TRBV9 with TRBJ2-3; the D is unclear. Trimming took off 2 bases at V and 4 bases at J, with 8 bases between the two ends. The V gene's germline CDR1 is SGDLS and CDR2 YYNGEE. The CDR3 consists of 13 residues. The CDR3 here is CASSVNGPDTQYF. CDR3 DNA sequence: TGTGCCAGCAGCGTGAACGGCCCAGATACGCAGTATTTT. Filled out from reference TRBV9 and TRBJ2-3, the complete variable domain reads DSGVTQTPKHLITATGQRVTLRCSPRSGDLSVYWYQQSLDQGLQFLIQYYNGEERAKGNILERFSAQQFPDLHSELNLSSLELGDSALYFCASSVNGPDTQYFGPGTRLTVL.

This clonotype was observed many times. This chain uses TRBV5-6 with TRBJ2-2, with TRBD1 as a possible D gene (5 bases). CDR3 length: 16 residues. The germline CDR1 and CDR2 sequences are SGHDT and YYEEEE. The V end was cut by 4 bases, the J end by 0 bases, with 13 bases between. CDR3 sequence: CASSLTEPANTGELFF. The CDR3 nucleotides are TGTGCCAGCAGCCTGACAGAGCCCGCGAACACCGGGGAGCTGTTTTTT.

This clonotype was detected a few times. The chain employs TRBV27 and TRBJ2-3; D remains ambiguous. The CDR3 sequence is 15 residues long. Germline values: CDR1 MNHEY, CDR2 SMNVEV (reference sequence). Deletions cut 0 bases from V and 4 bases from J, with 11 bases between. The CDR3 reads CASSLSGGRADTQYF. CDR3 coding DNA: TGTGCCAGCAGTTTATCGGGTGGCCGGGCAGATACGCAGTATTTT.

The V gene is TRBV9, the J gene TRBJ2-3, with a tentative D call TRBD1 (6 bases). Looked up from germline, CDR1 is SGDLS and CDR2 is YYNGEE. Between the trimmed V and J ends, which lost 2 bases and 0 bases, there was a span of 13 bases. The CDR3 sequence is 16 residues long. The CDR3 is CASSVYGTTSTDTQYF. CDR3 coding DNA: TGTGCCAGCAGCGTGTACGGGACAACTAGCACAGATACGCAGTATTTT.

This clonotype was recorded a few times. V gene TRBV27 combines with J gene TRBJ1-1; no clear D gene. The CDR3 spans 13 residues. Germline V gene data show CDR1 as MNHEY and CDR2 as SMNVEV (reference sequence). V lost 1 base to trimming and J lost 8 bases, with 11 bases between them. The CDR3 protein is CASSLWMTGEAFF. CDR3 coding DNA: TGTGCCAGCAGTTTATGGATGACGGGGGAAGCTTTCTTT.